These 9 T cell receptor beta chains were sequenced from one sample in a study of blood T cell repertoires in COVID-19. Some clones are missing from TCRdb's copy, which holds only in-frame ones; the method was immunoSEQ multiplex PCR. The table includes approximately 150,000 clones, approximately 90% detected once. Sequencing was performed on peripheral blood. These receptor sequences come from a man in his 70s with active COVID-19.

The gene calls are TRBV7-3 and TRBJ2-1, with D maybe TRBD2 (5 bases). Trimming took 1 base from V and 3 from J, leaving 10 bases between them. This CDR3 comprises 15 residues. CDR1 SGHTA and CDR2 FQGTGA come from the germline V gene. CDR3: CASSLRAAYYNEQFF. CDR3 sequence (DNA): TGTGCCAGCAGCTTAAGAGCGGCCTACTACAATGAGCAGTTCTTC.

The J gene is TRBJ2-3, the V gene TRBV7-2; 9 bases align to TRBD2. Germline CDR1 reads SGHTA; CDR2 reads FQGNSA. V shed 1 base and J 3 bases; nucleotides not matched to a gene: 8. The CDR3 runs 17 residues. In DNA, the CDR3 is TGTGCCAGCAGCTTAGACATTAGCGGGAGAAAGACAGATACGCAGTATTTT. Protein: CASSLDISGRKTDTQYF.

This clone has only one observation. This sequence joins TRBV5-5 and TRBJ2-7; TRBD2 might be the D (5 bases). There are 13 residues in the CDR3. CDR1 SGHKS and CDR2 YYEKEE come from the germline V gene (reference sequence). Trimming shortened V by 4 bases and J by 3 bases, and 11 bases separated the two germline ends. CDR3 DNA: TGTGCCAGCAGCCCCGGAGGTAGCTACGAGCAGTACTTC. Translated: CASSPGGSYEQYF.

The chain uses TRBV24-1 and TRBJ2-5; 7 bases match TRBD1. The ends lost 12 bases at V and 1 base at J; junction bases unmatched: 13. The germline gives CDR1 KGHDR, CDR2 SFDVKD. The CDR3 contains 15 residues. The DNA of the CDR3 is TGTGCCCCAGATTGGGACAGTGGCGTCCAAGAGACCCAGTACTTC. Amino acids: CAPDWDSGVQETQYF.

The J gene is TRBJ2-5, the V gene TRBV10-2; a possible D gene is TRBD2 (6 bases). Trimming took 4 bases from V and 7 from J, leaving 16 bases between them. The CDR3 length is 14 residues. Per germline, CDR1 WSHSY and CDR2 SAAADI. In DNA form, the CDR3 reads TGCGCCAGCAGTGGGCTCGGGGGAGCCGGGACCCAGTACTTC. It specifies CASSGLGGAGTQYF.

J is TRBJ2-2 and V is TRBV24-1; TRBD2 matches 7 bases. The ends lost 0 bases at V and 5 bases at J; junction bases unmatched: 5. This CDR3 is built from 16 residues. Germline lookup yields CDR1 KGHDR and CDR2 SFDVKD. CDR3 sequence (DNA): TGTGCCACCAGTGATTTGAAAGGACTAGGGACCGGGGAGCTGTTTTTT. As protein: CATSDLKGLGTGELFF.

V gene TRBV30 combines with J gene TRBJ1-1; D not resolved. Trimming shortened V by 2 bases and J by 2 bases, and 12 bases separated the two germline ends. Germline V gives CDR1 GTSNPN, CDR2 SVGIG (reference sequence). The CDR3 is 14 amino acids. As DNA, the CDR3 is TGTGCCTGGAGTTTACTCAGCGCAAACACTGAAGCTTTCTTT. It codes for CAWSLLSANTEAFF.

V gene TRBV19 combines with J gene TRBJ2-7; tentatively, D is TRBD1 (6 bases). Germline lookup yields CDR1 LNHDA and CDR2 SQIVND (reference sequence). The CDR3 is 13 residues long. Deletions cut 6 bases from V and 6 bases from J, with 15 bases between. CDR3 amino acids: CASRKTGSSEQYF. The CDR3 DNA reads TGTGCCAGTAGGAAAACAGGGTCGAGCGAGCAGTACTTC.

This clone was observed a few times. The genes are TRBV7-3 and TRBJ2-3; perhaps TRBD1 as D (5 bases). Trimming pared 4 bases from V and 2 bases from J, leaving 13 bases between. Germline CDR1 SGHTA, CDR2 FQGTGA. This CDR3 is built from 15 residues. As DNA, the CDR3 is TGTGCCAGCAGCTCGATGGGGCGGATCACAGATACGCAGTATTTT. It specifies CASSSMGRITDTQYF.